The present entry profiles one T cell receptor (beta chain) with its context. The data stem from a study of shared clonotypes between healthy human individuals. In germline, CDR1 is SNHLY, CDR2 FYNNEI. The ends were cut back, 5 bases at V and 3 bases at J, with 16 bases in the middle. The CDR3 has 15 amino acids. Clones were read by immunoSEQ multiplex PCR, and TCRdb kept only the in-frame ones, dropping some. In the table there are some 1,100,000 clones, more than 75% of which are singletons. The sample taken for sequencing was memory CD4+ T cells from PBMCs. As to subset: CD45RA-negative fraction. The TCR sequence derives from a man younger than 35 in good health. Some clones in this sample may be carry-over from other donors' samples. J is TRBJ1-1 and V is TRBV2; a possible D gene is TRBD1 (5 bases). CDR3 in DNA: TGTGCCAGCAGTTTCGAGGGGCCGAACTACACTGAAGCTTTCTTT. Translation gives CASSFEGPNYTEAFF.